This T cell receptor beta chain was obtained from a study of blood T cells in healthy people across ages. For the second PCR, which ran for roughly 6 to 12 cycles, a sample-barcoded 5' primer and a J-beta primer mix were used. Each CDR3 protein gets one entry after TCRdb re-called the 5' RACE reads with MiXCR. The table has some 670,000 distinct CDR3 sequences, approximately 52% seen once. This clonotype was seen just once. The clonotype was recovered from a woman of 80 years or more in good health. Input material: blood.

The CDR3 is CASSFGAGGGSGANVLTF. CDR3 DNA: TGTGCCAGCAGCTTTGGTGCAGGGGGTGGTTCTGGGGCCAACGTCCTGACTTTC. The chain carries TRBV11-3 and TRBJ2-6; TRBD1 matches 7 bases. CDR1 is SGHNT and CDR2 is YENEEA in the germline V gene. V dropped 3 bases and J dropped 1; count of bases not matched to a gene: 9. This CDR3 has 18 residues.